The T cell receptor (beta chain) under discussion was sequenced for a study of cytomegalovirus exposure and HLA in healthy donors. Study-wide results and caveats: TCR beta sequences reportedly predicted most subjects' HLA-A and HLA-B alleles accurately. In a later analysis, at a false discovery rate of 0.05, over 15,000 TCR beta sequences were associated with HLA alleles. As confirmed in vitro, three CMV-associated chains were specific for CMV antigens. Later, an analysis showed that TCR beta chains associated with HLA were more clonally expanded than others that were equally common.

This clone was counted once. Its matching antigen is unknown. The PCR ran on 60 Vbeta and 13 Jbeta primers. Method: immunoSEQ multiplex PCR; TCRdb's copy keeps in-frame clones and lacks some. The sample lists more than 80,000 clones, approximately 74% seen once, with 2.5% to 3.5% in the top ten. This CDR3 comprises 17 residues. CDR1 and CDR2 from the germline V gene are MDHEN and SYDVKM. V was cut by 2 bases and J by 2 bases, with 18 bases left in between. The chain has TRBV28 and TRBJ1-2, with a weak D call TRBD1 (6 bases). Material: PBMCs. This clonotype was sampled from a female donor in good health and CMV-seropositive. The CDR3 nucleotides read TGTGCCAGCAGTTTAGCACAGGGTCAGAACCGAAACTATGGCTACACCTTC. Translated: CASSLAQGQNRNYGYTF.